This T cell receptor beta chain was sequenced for a study of T cells in Graves' hyperthyroidism and ophthalmopathy. There are 15 residues in the CDR3. The J segment lost 4 bases and the V segment lost 4 bases, leaving 5 bases of the junction unmatched. The germline CDR1 and CDR2 sequences are SEHNR and FQNEAQ (reference sequence). The hyperthyroidism was newly diagnosed and had lasted under 2 months; the patients were aged 18 to 65. Lactation, pregnancy, other autoimmune disease or uncontrolled infection excluded patients. This clonotype was observed a few times. TCR beta CDR3 region amplification was performed from RNA transcripts. First-round RT-PCR with HTBI primers amplified the TCR CDR3 region. One entry per CDR3 protein, called by TCRdb with MiXCR from the multiplex PCR reads. Of a few hundred thousand distinct CDR3 sequences detected, around 16% appear once; the ten largest clones hold less than 9.5%.

The chain has TRBV7-9 and TRBJ1-5, with TRBD1 matching over 9 bases. Sequencing was carried out using blood. This receptor was taken from a woman in her twenties or thirties with Graves' hyperthyroidism. DNA for the CDR3: TGTGCCAGCAGCTCGACAGGGGGGGATAATCAGCCCCAGCATTTT. Its translation: CASSSTGGDNQPQHF.